This passage covers 30 T cell receptor beta chains from one sample sequenced in a study of shared clonotypes between healthy human individuals. TCRdb keeps only in-frame clones here, not all; method: immunoSEQ multiplex PCR. The table shows some 2,000,000 clones, with 90% to 95% occurring only once. Sequenced material: naive CD4+ T cells sorted from blood. Subset noted: CD45RA+ positively selected. Receptors originate from a man in his late teens or twenties in good health.

This clone was picked up one time. The genes are TRBV9 and TRBJ1-3, with unresolved D. Germline CDR1 and CDR2: SGDLS and YYNGEE. Trimming took 0 bases from V and 1 from J, leaving 14 bases between them. The CDR3 is 17 amino acids. The CDR3 DNA reads TGTGCCAGCAGCGTAGATCCTGGGCGGCGTTCTGGAAACACCATATATTTT. This gives the protein CASSVDPGRRSGNTIYF.

V gene TRBV6-5 combines with J gene TRBJ2-7; possible D gene TRBD1, 6 bases. The germline V gene has CDR1 MNHEY and CDR2 SVGAGI. Trimming left V 4 bases short and J 4 bases short, with 14 bases between. The CDR3 contains 14 residues. The CDR3 DNA follows: TGTGCCAGCAGTTCCCCCCTTACAGGGTACGAGCAGTACTTC. Translated: CASSSPLTGYEQYF.

V is TRBV25-1 and J is TRBJ1-5; D is unclear. Germline V CDR1 and CDR2: MGHDK, SYGVNS. There are 14 residues in the CDR3. Trimming cost V 4 bases and J 3 bases, with 10 bases left between them. Written as DNA, the CDR3 is TGTGCCAGCAGTGGAGGAGGGCCCAATCAGCCCCAGCATTTT. It codes for CASSGGGPNQPQHF.

V and J are TRBV9 and TRBJ2-5, with D unresolved. Germline V lookup: CDR1 SGDLS, CDR2 YYNGEE. The CDR3 has 14 amino acids. V was cut by 0 bases and J by 5 bases, with 11 bases left in between. The CDR3 reads CASSVATAVETQYF. CDR3 nucleotides: TGTGCCAGCAGCGTAGCCACGGCTGTGGAGACCCAGTACTTC. Combining the CDR3 with reference TRBV9 and TRBJ2-5 gives the whole variable domain DSGVTQTPKHLITATGQRVTLRCSPRSGDLSVYWYQQSLDQGLQFLIQYYNGEERAKGNILERFSAQQFPDLHSELNLSSLELGDSALYFCASSVATAVETQYFGPGTRLLVL.

This clone was detected once. V and J are TRBV5-4 and TRBJ2-7; D remains ambiguous. The CDR3 sequence is 12 residues long. Deletions cut 4 bases from V and 6 bases from J, with 11 bases between. Germline-derived CDR1 and CDR2 are SGHNT and YYREEE (reference sequence). In DNA, the CDR3 is TGTGCCAGCAGCCCGACGGCGGCCGAGCAGTACTTC. Protein: CASSPTAAEQYF.

The chain employs TRBV7-9 and TRBJ2-1; the match to TRBD2 covers 8 bases. The ends lost 1 base at V and 7 bases at J; junction bases unmatched: 9. This CDR3 spans 16 amino acids. Germline V lookup: CDR1 SEHNR, CDR2 FQNEAQ (reference sequence). The CDR3 here is CASSLDRGGVSNEQFF. The CDR3 nucleotides read TGTGCCAGCAGCTTAGATCGGGGGGGAGTATCAAATGAGCAGTTCTTC.

This chain connects TRBV27 to TRBJ2-7; weak D call: TRBD1 (6 bases). CDR3 length: 15 amino acids. Trimming stripped 6 bases from V and 2 bases from J, with 17 bases between. Germline V gene sequence: CDR1 MNHEY, CDR2 SMNVEV (reference sequence). CDR3 in DNA: TGTGCCAGCAGCCCCTACAGGGTGGGTACCTACGAGCAGTACTTC. Its protein product is CASSPYRVGTYEQYF.

V usage is TRBV2 and J usage is TRBJ2-6, with 8 nucleotides matching TRBD2. V was pared by 10 bases and J by 0 bases, with 8 bases of the junction left unmatched. Germline V gives CDR1 SNHLY, CDR2 FYNNEI. The length of the CDR3 is 16 residues. The CDR3 protein is CATTREAGSGANVLTF. CDR3 DNA sequence: TGTGCCACGACGCGGGAGGCCGGCTCTGGGGCCAACGTCCTGACTTTC. Variable domain in full (rest from reference TRBV2 and TRBJ2-6): EPEVTQTPSHQVTQMGQEVILRCVPISNHLYFYWYRQILGQKVEFLVSFYNNEISEKSEIFDDQFSVERPDGSNFTLKIRSTKLEDSAMYFCATTREAGSGANVLTFGAGSRLTVL.

The gene calls are TRBV7-2 and TRBJ2-1; 7 bases are shared with TRBD2. The CDR3 sequence is 14 residues long. CDR1 and CDR2 (germline): SGHTA, FQGNSA. J lost 3 bases, V lost 5 bases, and 4 bases had no gene match. DNA for the CDR3: TGTGCCAGCAGCATGGGACTACTCTACAATGAGCAGTTCTTC. Translating it yields CASSMGLLYNEQFF.

This clone has only one observation. The chain links TRBV6-4 to TRBJ1-1; 10 bases align to TRBD1. This CDR3 contains 15 residues. The V and J ends lost 0 bases and 5 bases, in that order; junction bases with no gene match: 3. Germline CDR1 MRHNA, CDR2 SNTAGT. The CDR3 DNA follows: TGTGCCAGCAGTGACTCCCCGGGACAGGGGACTGAAGCTTTCTTT. Protein product: CASSDSPGQGTEAFF.

This chain joins TRBV6-1 and TRBJ2-1; D is undetermined. From germline, CDR1 is MNHNS and CDR2 SASEGT. This CDR3 has 12 amino acids. The germline V and J ends were trimmed by 2 bases and 13 bases, with 12 bases remaining between them. In nucleotides, the CDR3 is TGTGCCAGCAGTGAATGGGTCGGACCTCAGTTCTTC. Its translation is CASSEWVGPQFF.

With respect to this clone: This sample includes further DNA sequences coding for the same CDR3. This sequence joins TRBV10-1 and TRBJ1-6; tentatively, D is TRBD1 (5 bases). The CDR3 runs 14 residues. CDR1 is WNHNN and CDR2 is SYGVQD in the germline V gene (reference sequence). Between the trimmed V and J ends, which lost 2 bases and 7 bases, there was a span of 9 bases. The CDR3 reads CASSEQGRNSPLHF. The CDR3 region has the DNA TGCGCCAGCAGTGAGCAGGGTAGGAATTCACCCCTCCACTTT.

This chain connects TRBV9 to TRBJ2-2; D gene unclear. Germline V gene data show CDR1 as SGDLS and CDR2 as YYNGEE. The CDR3 runs to 13 residues. The ends were cut back, 6 bases at V and 7 bases at J, with 13 bases in the middle. This chain's CDR3 is CASTAWVSGELFF. DNA for the CDR3: TGTGCCAGCACCGCGTGGGTGAGCGGGGAGCTGTTTTTT.

This chain links TRBV5-1 with TRBJ2-7, with 14 bases that match TRBD2. Germline V lookup: CDR1 SGHRS, CDR2 YFSETQ. V shed 0 bases and J 5 bases; nucleotides not matched to a gene: 4. The CDR3 contains 16 residues. The CDR3 sequence: CASSLAGLAGGHEQYF. DNA for the CDR3: TGCGCCAGCAGCTTGGCAGGACTAGCGGGAGGTCACGAGCAGTACTTC.

This rearrangement joins TRBV7-2 to TRBJ2-1; D might be TRBD1 (7 bases). V lost 2 bases and J 6 bases, leaving 14 bases between the germline ends. Germline CDR1 reads SGHTA; CDR2 reads FQGNSA. This CDR3 has 15 amino acids. The CDR3 loop reads CASSLSGGQANEQFF. In DNA, the CDR3 is TGTGCCAGCAGCTTATCAGGGGGGCAGGCCAATGAGCAGTTCTTC.

As concerns this clone: This specimen includes other DNA sequences encoding the same CDR3. The rearrangement links TRBV18 to TRBJ1-1; perhaps TRBD1 as D (5 bases). Germline V gene data show CDR1 as KGHSH and CDR2 as LQKENI. The CDR3 is 14 residues long. Trimming cost V 2 bases and J 0 bases, with 7 bases left between them. CDR3 in DNA: TGTGCCAGCTCACCAACAGGATTGAACACTGAAGCTTTCTTT. This translates into CASSPTGLNTEAFF.

This clone was observed a single time. The chain employs TRBV5-1 and TRBJ1-3; possible D gene TRBD1, 6 bases. The germline CDR1 and CDR2 sequences are SGHRS and YFSETQ. This CDR3 comprises 14 residues. The V gene lost 7 bases and the J gene lost 0 bases, with 11 bases spanning the gap. The CDR3 nucleotides are TGCGCCAGCTCCGACAGGAGCTCTGGAAACACCATATATTTT. Its protein product is CASSDRSSGNTIYF.

The chain uses TRBV7-3 and TRBJ2-3; 7 bases are shared with TRBD2. Losses at the gene ends were 6 bases for V and 6 bases for J; bases not matched to a gene: 6. The CDR3 sequence is 13 residues long. Germline V gene sequence: CDR1 SGHTA, CDR2 FQGTGA. CDR3 sequence: CASRPGGGDTQYF. The CDR3 bases are TGTGCCAGCAGGCCGGGGGGAGGCGATACGCAGTATTTT.

V usage is TRBV20-1 and J usage is TRBJ2-5; D is perhaps TRBD1 (6 bases). Per the germline V gene, CDR1 is DFQATT and CDR2 is SNEGSKA (reference sequence). This CDR3 spans 11 amino acids. V lost 7 bases, J lost 1 base, and 7 bases lay in between. The CDR3, as DNA: TGCAGTGGACAGGTCCAAGAGACCCAGTACTTC. Its translation: CSGQVQETQYF.

On this clone itself: Other DNA sequences in the sample encode the same CDR3. V is TRBV11-2 and J is TRBJ1-1; 7 bases map to TRBD1. The CDR3 sequence is 15 residues long. Germline V lookup: CDR1 SGHAT, CDR2 FQNNGV. The V segment lost 5 bases and the J segment 4 bases; nucleotides outside the gene matches: 10. As DNA, the CDR3 is TGTGCCAGCAGCCGGCGTCAGGGGGGAGGCACTGAAGCTTTCTTT. Translation: CASSRRQGGGTEAFF.

The rearrangement joins TRBV30 to TRBJ1-6, with D uncertain. Germline assignment: CDR1 GTSNPN and CDR2 SVGIG (reference sequence). V lost 2 bases and J 6 bases, leaving 14 bases between the germline ends. The length of the CDR3 is 15 residues. Here the CDR3 reads CAWSRLAPGNSPLHF. CDR3 in DNA: TGTGCCTGGAGTCGCCTCGCTCCCGGTAATTCACCCCTCCACTTT. The full variable domain, completed using reference TRBV30 and TRBJ1-6, is SQTIHQWPATLVQPVGSPLSLECTVEGTSNPNLYWYRQAAGRGLQLLFYSVGIGQISSEVPQNLSASRPQDRQFILSSKKLLLSDSGFYLCAWSRLAPGNSPLHFGNGTRLTVT.

With regard to this clone: The sample carries other DNA sequences with the same CDR3. CDR3 sequence: CASSVGGTANTGELFF. The CDR3 DNA follows: TGTGCCAGCAGCGTAGGGGGGACGGCCAACACCGGGGAGCTGTTTTTT. This rearrangement joins TRBV9 to TRBJ2-2; D could derive from TRBD1 or TRBD2 (5 bases each). Germline CDR1 reads SGDLS; CDR2 reads YYNGEE. The V end lost 0 bases, the J end lost 2 bases, and 11 bases lay between the germline ends. This CDR3 comprises 16 residues.

The chain is built from TRBV7-9 and TRBJ2-5; no reliable D call. This CDR3 region has 13 residues. Trimming left V 5 bases short and J 2 bases short, with 9 bases between. Germline lookup yields CDR1 SEHNR and CDR2 FQNEAQ (reference sequence). The CDR3: CASSRGPQETQYF. DNA of the CDR3: TGTGCCAGCAGCCGAGGACCTCAAGAGACCCAGTACTTC.

This sequence joins TRBV29-1 and TRBJ2-1; the D gene is possibly TRBD2 (6 bases). The CDR3 sequence is 13 residues long. The V end was cut by 5 bases, the J end by 4 bases, with 12 bases between. CDR1 is SQVTM, CDR2 ANQGSEA, per germline. The CDR3 is CSVPGTSYNEQFF. CDR3 in DNA: TGCAGCGTTCCCGGGACTTCTTACAATGAGCAGTTCTTC.

This chain joins TRBV7-2 and TRBJ1-3; tentative D call: TRBD1 (6 bases). The V end was cut by 6 bases, the J end by 2 bases, with 11 bases between. This CDR3 contains 14 residues. Germline V gene data show CDR1 as SGHTA and CDR2 as FQGNSA. The CDR3 protein is CASSQGSPGNTIYF. CDR3 nucleotides: TGTGCCAGCAGTCAGGGGAGCCCTGGAAACACCATATATTTT.

Note on this clone: Other DNA sequences within the sample encode an identical CDR3. The chain joins TRBV2 to TRBJ2-5; D remains unclear. CDR1 and CDR2 from the germline V gene are SNHLY and FYNNEI. The length of the CDR3 is 11 residues. V was shortened by 6 bases and J by 4 bases, with 6 bases between the two germline ends. CDR3 amino acids: CASSQGETQYF. As DNA, the CDR3 is TGTGCCAGCAGCCAAGGAGAGACCCAGTACTTC.

This chain links TRBV10-1 with TRBJ2-7; tentatively, D is TRBD2 (6 bases). CDR3 length: 13 amino acids. Germline assignment: CDR1 WNHNN and CDR2 SYGVQD (reference sequence). Trimming shortened V by 6 bases and J by 2 bases, and 11 bases separated the two germline ends. CDR3 nucleotides: TGCGCCAGCAGCAGGCGGGGAGCCTACGAGCAGTACTTC. This encodes CASSRRGAYEQYF.

A word on this clone: This same CDR3 is encoded by further DNA sequences in the sample. V and J are TRBV18 and TRBJ1-1; D not certain. V shed 2 bases and J shed 1 base, with 20 bases lying between them. Germline CDR1 KGHSH, CDR2 LQKENI. This CDR3 is 18 amino acids long. This chain's CDR3 is CASSPMKGVRGQNTEAFF. Here the CDR3 DNA reads TGTGCCAGCTCACCAATGAAGGGAGTGAGAGGTCAGAACACTGAAGCTTTCTTT.

The genes are TRBV10-1 and TRBJ1-1, with D possibly matching TRBD1 (5 bases). This CDR3 is 13 amino acids long. Germline lookup yields CDR1 WNHNN and CDR2 SYGVQD (reference sequence). Between the trimmed V and J ends, which lost 4 bases and 2 bases, there was a span of 8 bases. CDR3 sequence: CASSGQSNTEAFF. The CDR3 nucleotides read TGCGCCAGCAGTGGACAGTCCAACACTGAAGCTTTCTTT.

This chain uses TRBV2 with TRBJ2-5, with 10 bases aligning to TRBD1. CDR1 and CDR2 (germline): SNHLY, FYNNEI. The length of the CDR3 is 13 residues. With 8 bases clipped from V and 5 bases from J, the junction kept 5 bases outside the gene matches. CDR3: CASSGTGAETQYF. The CDR3 nucleotides are TGTGCCAGCTCCGGGACAGGGGCGGAGACCCAGTACTTC.